These 30 T cell receptor beta chains were sequenced from one sample in a study of graft-versus-host responses after intestinal transplantation. Assay used: immunoSEQ multiplex PCR; TCRdb lists only in-frame clones, some missing. Among roughly 96,000 clones listed, roughly nine tenths were seen once. These receptors lack a known antigen. The starting material was unstimulated CD8+ T cells sorted from spleen or lymph node cells, obtained before intestinal transplant. The receptors were sampled from a human donor who received an intestinal transplant.

This clone was detected only a few times. The chain couples TRBV6-5 to TRBJ1-6, with 10 bases matching TRBD1. This CDR3 region has 13 residues. CDR1 is MNHEY, CDR2 SVGAGI, per germline. V shed 6 bases, J shed 10 bases, and the junction held 3 bases outside the gene matches. The CDR3: CASSDRGRSPLHF. CDR3 DNA: TGTGCCAGCAGCGACAGGGGGCGATCACCCCTCCACTTT.

This clone was seen once. The chain uses TRBV5-6 and TRBJ1-1; 8 bases are shared with TRBD1. V gave up 2 bases and J gave up 0 bases; unmatched junction bases: 9. The germline CDR1 and CDR2 sequences are SGHDT and YYEEEE. The CDR3 has 17 residues. The CDR3 sequence is CASSLYVGQGLNTEAFF. CDR3 sequence (DNA): TGTGCCAGCAGCTTATACGTAGGACAGGGACTGAACACTGAAGCTTTCTTT.

V and J are TRBV7-2 and TRBJ2-7; 14 bases are shared with TRBD2. CDR3 length equals 16 residues. Trimming removed 5 bases from V and 7 bases from J; junction bases left unmatched: 10. CDR1 SGHTA and CDR2 FQGNSA come from the germline V gene. The CDR3 spells CASSIGTSGSSGEQYF. The CDR3 DNA reads as TGTGCCAGCAGCATAGGGACTAGCGGGAGCTCGGGTGAGCAGTACTTC.

This chain uses TRBV28 with TRBJ2-1; D possibly corresponds to TRBD2 (6 bases). The germline V and J ends were trimmed by 1 base and 6 bases, with 10 bases remaining between them. The CDR3 is made up of 14 amino acids. Per germline, CDR1 MDHEN and CDR2 SYDVKM. CDR3 bases: TGTGCCAGCAGTTTATCCGGGACTTCCAATGAGCAGTTCTTC. It encodes CASSLSGTSNEQFF.

V usage is TRBV27 and J usage is TRBJ1-2; D is perhaps TRBD1 (6 bases). Germline CDR1 reads MNHEY; CDR2 reads SMNVEV (reference sequence). Trimming took 3 bases from V and 2 from J, leaving 7 bases between them. This CDR3 has 13 residues. The CDR3 loop reads CASSLQGNYGYTF. In DNA, the CDR3 is TGTGCCAGCAGTTTGCAGGGGAACTATGGCTACACCTTC.

The gene calls are TRBV7-9 and TRBJ2-1, with 8 bases identical to TRBD2. Unmatched junction bases numbered 7, after V lost 0 bases and J lost 9 bases. The CDR3 consists of 15 residues. The germline V gene has CDR1 SEHNR and CDR2 FQNEAQ (reference sequence). CDR3 nucleotides: TGTGCCAGCAGCTTAGCGCGGGAGGCCCGGGGTGAGCAGTTCTTC. Amino acid sequence: CASSLAREARGEQFF.

The V call is TRBV7-2, the J call TRBJ2-1, with D possibly TRBD2 on 7 matching bases. Germline values: CDR1 SGHTA, CDR2 FQGNSA. CDR3 length: 15 amino acids. The V gene lost 1 base and the J gene lost 2 bases, with 9 bases spanning the gap. The CDR3 region is CASSLGGGPYNEQFF. DNA of the CDR3: TGTGCCAGCAGCTTAGGGGGGGGCCCCTACAATGAGCAGTTCTTC.

J is TRBJ1-1 and V is TRBV10-3, with TRBD1 matching over 10 bases. With 6 bases clipped from V and 4 bases from J, the junction kept 5 bases outside the gene matches. There are 14 residues in the CDR3. CDR1 is ENHRY and CDR2 is SYGVKD in the germline V gene. The CDR3 nucleotides are TGTGCCATCAGGACCGACAGGGGGCTCACTGAAGCTTTCTTT. This translates into CAIRTDRGLTEAFF.

CDR3 loop: CASSQEGAGDSYNEQFF. Written as DNA, the CDR3 is TGCGCCAGCAGCCAAGAGGGAGCGGGAGATTCGTACAATGAGCAGTTCTTC. This rearrangement joins TRBV4-1 to TRBJ2-1, with 8 positions matching TRBD2. CDR3 length: 17 amino acids. Trimming removed 0 bases from V and 4 bases from J; junction bases left unmatched: 8. Germline CDR1 and CDR2: MGHRA and YSYEKL.

The chain combines TRBV30 with TRBJ1-1; unclear D gene. Germline lookup yields CDR1 GTSNPN and CDR2 SVGIG (reference sequence). The V end was cut by 5 bases, the J end by 2 bases, with 6 bases between. CDR3 length: 11 amino acids. CDR3 residues: CAWGRNTEAFF. Here the CDR3 DNA reads TGTGCCTGGGGCAGAAACACTGAAGCTTTCTTT.

Written as DNA, the CDR3 is TGCGCCAGCAGCCTACTCACAGGCACAGATACGCAGTATTTT. Translation: CASSLLTGTDTQYF. This sequence joins TRBV4-1 and TRBJ2-3; D uncertain. The CDR3 has 14 amino acids. Germline CDR1 reads MGHRA; CDR2 reads YSYEKL. Between the trimmed V and J ends, which lost 4 bases and 1 base, there was a span of 9 bases.

The CDR3 DNA reads as TGTGCCAGCAGTGAAGCACCCCGGGCCGGGGAGCTGTTTTTT. Translation gives CASSEAPRAGELFF. The chain is built from TRBV6-1 and TRBJ2-2; D call uncertain. The ends were cut back, 0 bases at V and 6 bases at J, with 8 bases in the middle. CDR3 size: 14 residues. Germline V gene data show CDR1 as MNHNS and CDR2 as SASEGT.

J is TRBJ1-1 and V is TRBV19; D remains unclear. The CDR3 contains 17 residues. The germline V gene has CDR1 LNHDA and CDR2 SQIVND (reference sequence). V was pared by 5 bases and J by 5 bases, with 24 bases between. Written as DNA, the CDR3 is TGTGCCAGTAGTCTCCAATTCGGGCAGGTGGGAGGGACTGAAGCTTTCTTT. Translating it yields CASSLQFGQVGGTEAFF.

This clone was seen only a few times. The chain recombines TRBV5-6 with TRBJ1-4, with D unclear. The germline V gene has CDR1 SGHDT and CDR2 YYEEEE. The CDR3 covers 13 residues. V lost 0 bases and J 7 bases, leaving 7 bases between the germline ends. The CDR3 DNA reads as TGTGCCAGCAGCTTGGGGGCCGCTGAAAAACTGTTTTTT. It yields the protein CASSLGAAEKLFF.

The chain couples TRBV5-6 to TRBJ1-1; 10 bases fit TRBD1. Germline V gene sequence: CDR1 SGHDT, CDR2 YYEEEE. V lost 0 bases to trimming and J lost 5 bases; unmatched junction nucleotides: 4. The length of the CDR3 is 15 residues. The CDR3, as DNA: TGTGCCAGCAGCTTGGCCGGGACAGGGGTGACTGAAGCTTTCTTT. Its translation: CASSLAGTGVTEAFF.

This rearrangement joins TRBV5-1 to TRBJ2-3; 13 bases map to TRBD2. V dropped 0 bases and J dropped 3; count of bases not matched to a gene: 1. The CDR3 covers 16 residues. Germline CDR1 SGHRS, CDR2 YFSETQ. The CDR3 DNA reads TGCGCCAGCAGCTTGGCGACTAGCGGGAGGACAGATACGCAGTATTTT. This sequence encodes CASSLATSGRTDTQYF. The complete variable domain, with remaining parts taken from reference TRBV5-1 and TRBJ2-3, reads KAGVTQTPRYLIKTRGQQVTLSCSPISGHRSVSWYQQTPGQGLQFLFEYFSETQRNKGNFPGRFSGRQFSNSRSEMNVSTLELGDSALYLCASSLATSGRTDTQYFGPGTRLTVL.

The chain uses TRBV6-1 and TRBJ1-3; D is unclear. CDR3 length: 16 amino acids. Looked up from germline, CDR1 is MNHNS and CDR2 is SASEGT. V was cut by 2 bases and J by 0 bases, with 11 bases left in between. CDR3 loop: CASSESGSLSGNTIYF. The CDR3 coding sequence is TGTGCCAGCAGTGAATCAGGATCCCTCTCTGGAAACACCATATATTTT.

J is TRBJ1-1 and V is TRBV19; D call uncertain. CDR1 and CDR2 (germline): LNHDA, SQIVND (reference sequence). The ends were cut back, 5 bases at V and 2 bases at J, with 9 bases in the middle. The CDR3 totals 13 residues. The CDR3 here is CASSFFGNTEAFF. The CDR3 DNA sequence: TGTGCCAGTAGTTTTTTCGGTAACACTGAAGCTTTCTTT.

The chain combines TRBV4-1 with TRBJ2-7; 7 bases are a match to TRBD2. V shed 4 bases and J 4 bases; nucleotides not matched to a gene: 10. There are 15 residues in the CDR3. Germline V gene lookup returns CDR1 MGHRA and CDR2 YSYEKL. The CDR3 region has the DNA TGCGCCAGCAGCCCCCAGGCGGGAGAACTTTACGAGCAGTACTTC. Amino acids: CASSPQAGELYEQYF.

This chain links TRBV2 with TRBJ1-2; tentatively, D is TRBD1 (5 bases). With 2 bases removed from V and 1 base from J, the gap between germline ends came to 11 bases. The CDR3 loop spans 15 amino acids. Looked up from germline, CDR1 is SNHLY and CDR2 is FYNNEI. The CDR3: CASSELRGLNYGYTF. The CDR3 bases are TGTGCCAGCAGTGAATTGCGGGGCCTTAACTATGGCTACACCTTC.

This chain uses TRBV10-3 with TRBJ2-5; possible D gene TRBD2, 6 bases. Germline V gene data show CDR1 as ENHRY and CDR2 as SYGVKD. The CDR3 is 12 amino acids. V was trimmed by 4 bases and J by 3 bases, leaving 6 bases between them. CDR3 in DNA: TGTGCCATCAGTGGGGGGGAAGAGACCCAGTACTTC. Amino acid sequence: CAISGGEETQYF.

The CDR3 loop reads CASSLRQGAETEAFF. The DNA of the CDR3 is TGCGCCAGCAGCTTGCGACAGGGGGCAGAGACTGAAGCTTTCTTT. V usage is TRBV4-1 and J usage is TRBJ1-1, with 10 bases lining up with TRBD1. V lost 5 bases, J lost 5 bases, and 8 bases stayed unmatched. This CDR3 contains 15 residues. From germline, CDR1 is MGHRA and CDR2 YSYEKL.

This chain joins TRBV7-9 and TRBJ2-3; 9 bases are a match to TRBD2. Germline CDR1 and CDR2: SEHNR and FQNEAQ (reference sequence). This CDR3 is built from 17 residues. The V segment lost 1 base and the J segment 0 bases; nucleotides outside the gene matches: 5. The CDR3 loop reads CASSLGTSAFSTDTQYF. The CDR3 DNA reads TGTGCCAGCAGCTTAGGGACTAGCGCGTTTAGCACAGATACGCAGTATTTT.

This clone was observed a handful of times. The chain carries TRBV4-1 and TRBJ2-7; D may be TRBD2 (5 bases). V shed 2 bases and J shed 5 bases, with 13 bases lying between them. The germline V gene encodes CDR1 MGHRA and CDR2 YSYEKL. This CDR3 contains 14 residues. CDR3: CASSQSSTRDEQYF. For the CDR3, the DNA is TGCGCCAGCAGCCAAAGCTCAACTAGAGACGAGCAGTACTTC.

This chain connects TRBV6-6 to TRBJ2-7, with TRBD1 identical over 9 bases. The V segment lost 0 bases and the J segment 3 bases; nucleotides outside the gene matches: 6. Germline CDR1 is MNHNY and CDR2 is SVGAGI (reference sequence). This CDR3 contains 16 residues. CDR3 protein: CASSYSPGQGIYEQYF. The CDR3 nucleotides read TGTGCCAGCAGTTACTCCCCGGGACAGGGAATCTACGAGCAGTACTTC.

This clone has only one observation. This rearrangement joins TRBV4-1 to TRBJ1-2; no definite D call. CDR3 length equals 16 residues. The germline CDR1 and CDR2 sequences are MGHRA and YSYEKL. V lost 2 bases, J lost 2 bases, and 15 bases lay in between. The CDR3 sequence: CASSQRIQYTNYGYTF. For the CDR3, the DNA is TGCGCCAGCAGCCAAAGAATTCAGTACACAAACTATGGCTACACCTTC.

The rearrangement uses TRBV6-5 and TRBJ1-5; D is ambiguous. The CDR3 has 15 residues. V was trimmed by 0 bases and J by 3 bases, leaving 9 bases between them. CDR1 MNHEY and CDR2 SVGAGI come from the germline V gene. CDR3 residues: CASSYSSSSNQPQHF. The CDR3 bases are TGTGCCAGCAGTTACTCGTCGAGCTCCAATCAGCCCCAGCATTTT.

The CDR3 loop is CASKGLAGEDEQFF. The CDR3 DNA reads TGTGCCAGTAAAGGTCTAGCGGGAGAGGATGAGCAGTTCTTC. The chain uses TRBV19 and TRBJ2-1; 10 bases match TRBD2. Germline assignment: CDR1 LNHDA and CDR2 SQIVND (reference sequence). CDR3 length: 14 residues. Trimming took 7 bases from V and 8 from J; bases not matched to a gene: 8.

The chain employs TRBV4-1 and TRBJ1-2, with 8 bases aligning to TRBD1. Germline V CDR1 and CDR2: MGHRA, YSYEKL. Losses at the gene ends were 2 bases for V and 8 bases for J; bases not matched to a gene: 13. The CDR3 covers 16 residues. DNA of the CDR3: TGCGCCAGCAGCCAACTCATGGTCCAGGGGGCGAGAGGCTACACCTTC. Translation gives CASSQLMVQGARGYTF.

This clone occurred once. The chain carries TRBV9 and TRBJ2-2; 7 positions agree with TRBD2. V lost 0 bases to trimming and J lost 0 bases; unmatched junction nucleotides: 2. Germline CDR1 SGDLS, CDR2 YYNGEE. This CDR3 has 16 amino acids. CDR3 sequence reads: CASSVEAGANTGELFF. CDR3 nucleotide sequence: TGTGCCAGCAGCGTAGAGGCGGGGGCGAACACCGGGGAGCTGTTTTTT.